The present T cell receptor (beta chain) was sequenced within a study of blood T cell repertoires in COVID-19. Study summary: In each case, the material was cDNA or gDNA derived from T cells, B-cell-depleted T cells, or PBMCs.

Germline V gene data show CDR1 as SNHLY and CDR2 as FYNNEI. The CDR3 is 15 residues long. Trimming took 1 base from V and 1 from J; bases not matched to a gene: 2. The repertoire was sequenced with immunoSEQ multiplex PCR; TCRdb's copy has only in-frame clones and lacks some. The sample lists about 250,000 clones; 75% to 85% were seen once. The source material was peripheral blood. The sequence was obtained from a middle-aged man with active or convalescent COVID-19. This rearrangement joins TRBV2 to TRBJ2-7; 9 bases match TRBD1. CDR3 coding DNA: TGTGCCAGCAGTGAAGGGACAGGGGTATCCTACGAGCAGTACTTC. Translation gives CASSEGTGVSYEQYF.